This T cell receptor beta chain derives from a study of radiotherapy plus CTLA-4 blockade in lung cancer. The V and J ends lost 3 bases and 1 base respectively, with 10 bases between them. The length of the CDR3 is 14 residues. Germline V gene sequence: CDR1 LNHDA, CDR2 SQIVND (reference sequence). The method was immunoSEQ multiplex PCR; TCRdb's version includes in-frame clones alone and lacks a portion of them. This table has tens of thousands of clones, about 79% appearing once. Material: peripheral blood, obtained from a patient treated with radiotherapy plus ipilimumab. The clonotype originates from a human donor with non-small cell lung cancer whose response to radiotherapy plus ipilimumab could not be evaluated. Some clones in this sample may be carry-over from other donors' samples. The chain combines TRBV19 with TRBJ2-7; no firm D call. The CDR3 DNA sequence: TGTGCCAGTAGTATCGAGGTCAAATCCTACGAGCAGTACTTC. This encodes CASSIEVKSYEQYF.